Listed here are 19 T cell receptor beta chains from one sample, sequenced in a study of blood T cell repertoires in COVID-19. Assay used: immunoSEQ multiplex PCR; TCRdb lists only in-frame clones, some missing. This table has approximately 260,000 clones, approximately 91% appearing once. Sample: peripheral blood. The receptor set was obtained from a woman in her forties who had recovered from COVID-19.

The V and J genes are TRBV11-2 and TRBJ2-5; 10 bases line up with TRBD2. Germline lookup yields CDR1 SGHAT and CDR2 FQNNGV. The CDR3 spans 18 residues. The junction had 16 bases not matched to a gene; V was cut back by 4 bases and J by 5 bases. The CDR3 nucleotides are TGTGCCAGCAGCTCCGAGTCCCTAGCGGGAGTAAGTGGGGAGACCCAGTACTTC. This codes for CASSSESLAGVSGETQYF. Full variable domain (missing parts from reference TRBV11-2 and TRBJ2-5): EAGVAQSPRYKIIEKRQSVAFWCNPISGHATLYWYQQILGQGPKLLIQFQNNGVVDDSQLPKDRFSAERLKGVDSTLKIQPAKLEDSAVYLCASSSESLAGVSGETQYFGPGTRLLVL.

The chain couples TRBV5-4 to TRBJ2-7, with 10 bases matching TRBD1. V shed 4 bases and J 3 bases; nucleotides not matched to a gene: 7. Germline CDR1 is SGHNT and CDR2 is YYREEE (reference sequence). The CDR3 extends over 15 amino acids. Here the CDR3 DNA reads TGTGCCAGCAGCCTCGGGACAGGGGAGGGCTACGAGCAGTACTTC. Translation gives CASSLGTGEGYEQYF.

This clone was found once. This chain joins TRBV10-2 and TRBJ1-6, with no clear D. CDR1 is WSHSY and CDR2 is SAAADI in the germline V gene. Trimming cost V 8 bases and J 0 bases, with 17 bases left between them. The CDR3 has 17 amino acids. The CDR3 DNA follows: TGCGCCAGCCACCCAGCAGGCCAAAGCTCCTATAATTCACCCCTCCACTTT. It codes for CASHPAGQSSYNSPLHF.

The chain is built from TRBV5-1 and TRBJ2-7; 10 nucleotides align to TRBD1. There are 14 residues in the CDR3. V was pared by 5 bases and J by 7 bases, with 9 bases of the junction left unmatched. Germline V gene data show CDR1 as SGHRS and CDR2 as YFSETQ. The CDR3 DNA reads TGCGCCAGCAGTCCGGGACAGGGGTTTTTTGAGCAGTACTTC. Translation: CASSPGQGFFEQYF.

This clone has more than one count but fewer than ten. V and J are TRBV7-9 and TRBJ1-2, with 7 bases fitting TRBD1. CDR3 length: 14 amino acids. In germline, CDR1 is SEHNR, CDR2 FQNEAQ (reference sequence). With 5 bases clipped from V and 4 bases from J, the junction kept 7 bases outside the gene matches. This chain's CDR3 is CASSEGDSSYGYTF. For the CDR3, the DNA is TGTGCCAGCAGCGAAGGGGACAGCTCCTATGGCTACACCTTC.

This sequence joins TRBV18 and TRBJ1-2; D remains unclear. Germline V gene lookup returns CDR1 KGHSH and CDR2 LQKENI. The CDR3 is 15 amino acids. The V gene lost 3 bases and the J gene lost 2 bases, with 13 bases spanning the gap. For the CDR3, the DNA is TGTGCCAGCTCACCGAGTCGCCAACTAAACTATGGCTACACCTTC. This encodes CASSPSRQLNYGYTF.

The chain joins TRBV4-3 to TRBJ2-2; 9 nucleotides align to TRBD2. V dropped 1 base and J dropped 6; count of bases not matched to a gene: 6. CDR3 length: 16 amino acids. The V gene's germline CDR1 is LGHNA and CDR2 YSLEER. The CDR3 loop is CASSQVGGGAPGELFF. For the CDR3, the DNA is TGCGCCAGCAGCCAAGTGGGCGGGGGGGCCCCCGGGGAGCTGTTTTTT.

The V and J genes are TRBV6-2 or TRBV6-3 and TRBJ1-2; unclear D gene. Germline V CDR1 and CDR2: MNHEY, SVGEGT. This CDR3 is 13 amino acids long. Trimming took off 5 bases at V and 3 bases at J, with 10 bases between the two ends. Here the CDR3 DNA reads TGTGCCAGCAGTCCAACGGGTGACTATGGCTACACCTTC. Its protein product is CASSPTGDYGYTF.

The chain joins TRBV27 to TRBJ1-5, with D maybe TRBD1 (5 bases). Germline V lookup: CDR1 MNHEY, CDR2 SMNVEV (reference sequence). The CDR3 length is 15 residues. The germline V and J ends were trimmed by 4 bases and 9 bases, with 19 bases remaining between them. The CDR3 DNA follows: TGTGCCAGCAGTTCCCTTGGCCCAGGACACGGGCCCCAGCATTTT. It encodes CASSSLGPGHGPQHF.

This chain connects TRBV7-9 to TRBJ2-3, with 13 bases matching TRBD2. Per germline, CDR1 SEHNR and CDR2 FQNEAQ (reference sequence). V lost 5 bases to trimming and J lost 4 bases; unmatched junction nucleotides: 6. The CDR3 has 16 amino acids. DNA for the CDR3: TGTGCCAGCAGCACAGGACTAGCGGGGGCCCCAGATACGCAGTATTTT. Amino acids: CASSTGLAGAPDTQYF.

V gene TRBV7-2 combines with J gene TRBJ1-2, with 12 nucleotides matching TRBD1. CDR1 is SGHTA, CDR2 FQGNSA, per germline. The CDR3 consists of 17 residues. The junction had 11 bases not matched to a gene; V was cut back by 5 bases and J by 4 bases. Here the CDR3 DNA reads TGTGCCAGCAGCCCTGATTCCGGGACAGGGGGCTTCTATGGCTACACCTTC. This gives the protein CASSPDSGTGGFYGYTF.

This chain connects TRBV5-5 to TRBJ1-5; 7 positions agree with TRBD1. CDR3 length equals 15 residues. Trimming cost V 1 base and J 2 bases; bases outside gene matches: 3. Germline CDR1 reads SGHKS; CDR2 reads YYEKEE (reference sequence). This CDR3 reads CASSLSGTGNQPQHF. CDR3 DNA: TGTGCCAGCAGCTTGTCGGGGACAGGCAATCAGCCCCAGCATTTT.

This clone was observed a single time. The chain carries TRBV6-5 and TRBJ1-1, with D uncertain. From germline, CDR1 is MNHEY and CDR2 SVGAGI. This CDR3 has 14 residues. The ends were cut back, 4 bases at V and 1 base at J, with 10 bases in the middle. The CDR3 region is CASSSRLSNTEAFF. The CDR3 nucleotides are TGTGCCAGCAGTTCTCGTTTATCGAACACTGAAGCTTTCTTT.

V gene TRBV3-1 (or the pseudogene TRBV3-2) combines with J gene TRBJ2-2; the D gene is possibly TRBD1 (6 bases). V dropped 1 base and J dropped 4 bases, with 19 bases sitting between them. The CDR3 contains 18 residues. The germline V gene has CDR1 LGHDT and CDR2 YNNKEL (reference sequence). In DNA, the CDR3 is TGTGCCAGCAGCCAAGTAAGTGGTCGAACAGGGAGCACCGGGGAGCTGTTTTTT. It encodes CASSQVSGRTGSTGELFF.

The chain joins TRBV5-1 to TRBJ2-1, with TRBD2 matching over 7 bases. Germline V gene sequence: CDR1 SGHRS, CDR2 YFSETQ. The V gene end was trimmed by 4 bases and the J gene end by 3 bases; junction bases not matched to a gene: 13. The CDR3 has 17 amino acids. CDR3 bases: TGCGCCAGCAGCCCGGCGTCTAGCGGAGCCTTCTACAATGAGCAGTTCTTC. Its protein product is CASSPASSGAFYNEQFF. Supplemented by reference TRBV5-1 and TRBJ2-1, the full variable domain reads KAGVTQTPRYLIKTRGQQVTLSCSPISGHRSVSWYQQTPGQGLQFLFEYFSETQRNKGNFPGRFSGRQFSNSRSEMNVSTLELGDSALYLCASSPASSGAFYNEQFFGPGTRLTVL.

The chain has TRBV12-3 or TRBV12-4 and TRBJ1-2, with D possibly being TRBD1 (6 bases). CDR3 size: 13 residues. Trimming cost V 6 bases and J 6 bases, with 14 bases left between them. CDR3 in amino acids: CASRKQGEDGYTF. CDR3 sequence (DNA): TGTGCCAGCAGGAAACAGGGAGAGGATGGCTACACCTTC.

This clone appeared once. CDR3 DNA sequence: TGTGCCAGCAGGGGGGGGACCCCATATGGCTACACCTTC. It codes for CASRGGTPYGYTF. V gene TRBV5-8 combines with J gene TRBJ1-2; possibly TRBD1 for D (5 bases). The CDR3 totals 13 residues. Deletions cut 5 bases from V and 5 bases from J, with 13 bases between. Germline V gives CDR1 SGHTS, CDR2 YDEGEE.

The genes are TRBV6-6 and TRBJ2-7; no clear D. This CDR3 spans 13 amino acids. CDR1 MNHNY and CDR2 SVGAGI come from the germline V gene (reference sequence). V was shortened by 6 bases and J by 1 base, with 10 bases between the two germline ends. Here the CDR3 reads CASRGIASYEQYF. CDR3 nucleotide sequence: TGTGCCAGCAGGGGTATAGCTTCCTACGAGCAGTACTTC.

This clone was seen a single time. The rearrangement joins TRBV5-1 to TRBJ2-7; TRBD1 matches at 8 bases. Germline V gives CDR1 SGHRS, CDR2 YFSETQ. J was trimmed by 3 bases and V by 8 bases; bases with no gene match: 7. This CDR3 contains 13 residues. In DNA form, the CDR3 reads TGCGCCAGATACGACAGGGGTGGCTACGAGCAGTACTTC. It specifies CARYDRGGYEQYF.